Below, one T cell receptor beta chain is given with its context. This sample is part of a study of blood T cell repertoires in COVID-19. Study summary: Donors in the United States, Italy and Spain gave samples during acute or convalescent COVID-19. T cells, B-cell-depleted T cells, or PBMCs provided the cDNA or gDNA that served as material.

Trimming removed 2 bases from V and 0 bases from J; junction bases left unmatched: 2. From germline, CDR1 is SNHLY and CDR2 FYNNEI. The CDR3 spans 15 residues. The protocol was immunoSEQ multiplex PCR, while the TCRdb copy is restricted to in-frame clones and leaves out a portion. The sample records tens of thousands of clones, around 83% being singletons. The sample consisted of peripheral blood. The chain joins TRBV2 to TRBJ1-1, with TRBD1 matching over 8 bases. The origin of this receptor is an older woman with acute or convalescent COVID-19. Here the CDR3 reads CASSEWTGMNTEAFF. The CDR3 DNA reads TGTGCCAGCAGTGAATGGACAGGGATGAACACTGAAGCTTTCTTT. The whole variable domain, filled in from reference TRBV2 and TRBJ1-1, reads EPEVTQTPSHQVTQMGQEVILRCVPISNHLYFYWYRQILGQKVEFLVSFYNNEISEKSEIFDDQFSVERPDGSNFTLKIRSTKLEDSAMYFCASSEWTGMNTEAFFGQGTRLTVV.